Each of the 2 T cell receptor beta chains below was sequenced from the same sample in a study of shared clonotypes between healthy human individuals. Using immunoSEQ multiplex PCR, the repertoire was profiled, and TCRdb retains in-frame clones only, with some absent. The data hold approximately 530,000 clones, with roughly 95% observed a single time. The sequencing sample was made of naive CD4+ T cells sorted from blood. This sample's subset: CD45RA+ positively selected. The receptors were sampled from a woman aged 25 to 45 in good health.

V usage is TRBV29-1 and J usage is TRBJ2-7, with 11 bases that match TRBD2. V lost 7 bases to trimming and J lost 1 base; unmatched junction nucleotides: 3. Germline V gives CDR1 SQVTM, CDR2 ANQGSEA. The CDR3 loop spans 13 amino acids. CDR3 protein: CSGTSGGSYEQYF. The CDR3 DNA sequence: TGCAGCGGAACTAGCGGGGGATCCTACGAGCAGTACTTC.

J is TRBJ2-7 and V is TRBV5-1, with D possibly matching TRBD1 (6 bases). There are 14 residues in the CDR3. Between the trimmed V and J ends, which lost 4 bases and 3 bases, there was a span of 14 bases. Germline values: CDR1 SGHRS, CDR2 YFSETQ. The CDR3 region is CASSPIPRGYEQYF. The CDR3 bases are TGCGCCAGCAGCCCTATTCCCAGGGGCTACGAGCAGTACTTC.